Given below is one T cell receptor beta chain in context. This record belongs to a study of blood T cell repertoires in COVID-19. About the study: Sites across the United States, Italy and Spain contributed samples from acute and convalescent COVID-19. T cells, B-cell-depleted T cells, or PBMCs provided the cDNA or gDNA that served as material.

From germline, CDR1 is MNHEY and CDR2 SVGEGT. V gave up 2 bases and J gave up 6 bases; unmatched junction bases: 3. CDR3 length equals 13 residues. In the original analysis: Nucleated cell number was recorded as an estimate derived from reference gene primer amplification. Some clones are missing from TCRdb's copy, which holds only in-frame ones; the method was immunoSEQ multiplex PCR. The DNA was the basis for D and trimming; V, J and clone size are from that table. The sample consists of roughly 200,000 clones, over 75% of them appearing once. The clonotype originates from a man in his 70s with active or convalescent COVID-19. The sample was peripheral blood. This chain uses TRBV6-2 or TRBV6-3 with TRBJ1-1; 7 bases are shared with TRBD1. CDR3 in DNA: TGTGCCAGCAGTTACGACAGGGCGTCTGAAGCTTTCTTT. Its protein is CASSYDRASEAFF.